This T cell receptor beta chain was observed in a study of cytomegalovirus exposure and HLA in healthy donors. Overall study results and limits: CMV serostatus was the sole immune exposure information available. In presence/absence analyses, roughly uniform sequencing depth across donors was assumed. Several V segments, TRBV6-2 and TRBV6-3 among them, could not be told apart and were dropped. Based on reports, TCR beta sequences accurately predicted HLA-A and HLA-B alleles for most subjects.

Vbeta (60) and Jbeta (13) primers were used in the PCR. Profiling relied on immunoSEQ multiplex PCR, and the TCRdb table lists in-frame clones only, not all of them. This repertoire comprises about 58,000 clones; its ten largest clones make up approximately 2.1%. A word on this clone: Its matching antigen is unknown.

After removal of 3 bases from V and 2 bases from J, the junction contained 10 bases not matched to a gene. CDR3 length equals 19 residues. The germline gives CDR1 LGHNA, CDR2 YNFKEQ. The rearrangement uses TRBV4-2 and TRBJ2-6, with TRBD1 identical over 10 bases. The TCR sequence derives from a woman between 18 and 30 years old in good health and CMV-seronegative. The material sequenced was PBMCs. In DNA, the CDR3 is TGTGCCAGCAGCCAGGCCGACAGGGGGCGGCTCACTGGGGCCAACGTCCTGACTTTC. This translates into CASSQADRGRLTGANVLTF.